This T cell receptor (beta chain) was identified during a study of cytomegalovirus exposure and HLA in healthy donors. Study-wide results and caveats: Three chains tied to CMV proved CMV antigen-specific in vitro. It is likely that the observed cluster of highly shared sequence variants was a sequencing artifact. Most TCRs appeared rarely, but some public TCRs recurred in many donors. When presence/absence was analysed, sequencing depth was taken to be roughly uniform across donors.

This clone was detected only a few times. Its specificity is unknown. With V trimmed by 10 bases and J by 5 bases, 14 bases remained unmatched. There are 15 residues in the CDR3. CDR1 SNHLY and CDR2 FYNNEI come from the germline V gene. PCR employed 60 Vbeta and 13 Jbeta primers. Sequencing used immunoSEQ multiplex PCR; TCRdb keeps in-frame clones, though not all of them. The sample gives 130,000 or so clones, around 80% of which show up once; about 3.4% is in the top ten. This chain joins TRBV2 and TRBJ2-3, with 8 bases lining up with TRBD1. The sequencing sample was made of PBMCs. The TCR originated in a man younger than 35 in good health and CMV-seropositive. CDR3 region: CAIVDEGQGVDTQYF. As DNA, the CDR3 is TGTGCCATCGTAGATGAAGGACAGGGCGTAGATACGCAGTATTTT.